This is a list of T cell receptor beta chains from one sample in a study of control samples from healthy donors and cancer patients. TCRdb's table, derived via immunoSEQ multiplex PCR, lists solely in-frame clones and lacks some. This repertoire comprises fewer than 200,000 clones; its ten largest clones make up approximately 2.2%. Sequenced input: blood. These receptors originate from a woman aged 30 to 39 in good health. CDR3s include the opening cysteine and the closing phenylalanine or tryptophan. D genes are given only for firm matches.

d_call,v_call,j_call,cdr3_nt,cdr3_aa
-,TRBV12-3/TRBV12-4,TRBJ1-4,TGTGCCAGCAGTTTCCTTCGGGAAAAACTGTTTTTT,CASSFLREKLFF
TRBD1,TRBV19,TRBJ1-1,TGTGCCAGTAGTATAGGGACAGGCCGGACTGAAGCTTTCTTT,CASSIGTGRTEAFF
TRBD2,TRBV6-2/TRBV6-3,TRBJ2-1,TGTGCCAGCAGTTACTCCCAGCGGGGGGCCTACAATGAGCAGTTCTTC,CASSYSQRGAYNEQFF
-,TRBV6-2/TRBV6-3,TRBJ2-7,TGTGCCAGCAGCGGGACTGACTACTACGAGCAGTACTTC,CASSGTDYYEQYF
TRBD2,TRBV7-7,TRBJ2-1,TGTGCTAGCAGCTTAGGGTTCTCGGGGGGGCTCTACAATGAGCAGTTCTTC,CASSLGFSGGLYNEQFF
-,TRBV28,TRBJ1-4,TGTGCCAGCAGTTCCGCAAAAGAAAAACTGTTTTTT,CASSSAKEKLFF
-,TRBV27,TRBJ1-5,TGTGCCAGCAGGGACAGCAGCAATCAGCCCCAGCATTTT,CASRDSSNQPQHF
TRBD1,TRBV27,TRBJ1-5,TGTGCCAGCAGTATCACAGGGGGGTCTCAGCCCCAGCATTTT,CASSITGGSQPQHF
-,TRBV12-5,TRBJ1-1,TGTGCTAGTGGTTTGGTACAACGGGGGGGGAACACTGAAGCTTTCTTT,CASGLVQRGGNTEAFF
-,TRBV10-3,TRBJ2-7,TGTGCCATCAGTGCAACAAGCTCCTACGAGCAGTACTTC,CAISATSSYEQYF
-,TRBV7-2,TRBJ1-2,TGTGCCAGCAGCCAAACTTATGGCTACACCTTC,CASSQTYGYTF
-,TRBV28,TRBJ2-5,TGTGCCAGCAGTTTTCAAAGGGTAACCCAGTACTTC,CASSFQRVTQYF
-,TRBV4-1,TRBJ1-1,TGCGCCAGCAGCCAAGTCGGTTTTTTCGTCAGCCAGAACACTGAAGCTTTCTTT,CASSQVGFFVSQNTEAFF
-,TRBV5-6,TRBJ1-2,TGTGCCAGCAGCTTGGGTTCCGCAGGGTTCTATGGCTACACCTTC,CASSLGSAGFYGYTF
-,TRBV4-1,TRBJ1-2,TGCGCCAGCAGCTCGTTACCCCCGATCTATGGCTACACCTTC,CASSSLPPIYGYTF
-,TRBV19,TRBJ1-2,TGTGCCAGTAGTACTGAACAGGGAGACGGCTACACCTTC,CASSTEQGDGYTF
-,TRBV14,TRBJ1-6,TGTGCCAGCAGCCAAGTTTCCAGCGGATATTCACCCCTCCACTTT,CASSQVSSGYSPLHF
-,TRBV6-5,TRBJ1-3,TGTGCCAGCAGCTATACCCCTGCATGGGACACCATATATTTT,CASSYTPAWDTIYF
TRBD1,TRBV6-5,TRBJ2-7,TGTGCCTCCGGGACAGGCCGTTCTGGGGAGCAGTACTTC,CASGTGRSGEQYF
-,TRBV12-3/TRBV12-4,TRBJ1-5,TGTGCCAGCAGTTTGGACGGGCAGCCCCAGCATTTT,CASSLDGQPQHF
-,TRBV4-2,TRBJ1-3,TGTGCCAGCAGCCAAGGATGGGACACCATATATTTT,CASSQGWDTIYF
-,TRBV27,TRBJ1-5,TGTGCCAGCGGGTATATTCAGCCCCAGCATTTT,CASGYIQPQHF
-,TRBV27,TRBJ1-5,TGTGCCAGCAGCCCGACGGGGTTGGGTCAGCCCCAGCATTTT,CASSPTGLGQPQHF
-,TRBV6-5,TRBJ2-4,TGTGCCAGCAGTTACTCGATGGAGACAAACATTCAGTACTTC,CASSYSMETNIQYF
TRBD1,TRBV19,TRBJ2-1,TGTGCCAGTAGTATCAGGACAGGGACCTACAATGAGCAGTTCTTC,CASSIRTGTYNEQFF
TRBD1,TRBV28,TRBJ2-3,TGTGCCAGCAGTTTCCCCGAACAGGGGGCGGGTAGCACAGATACGCAGTATTTT,CASSFPEQGAGSTDTQYF
-,TRBV5-4,TRBJ1-6,TGTGCCAGCAGCTTGGGATACAGTAATTCACCCCTCCACTTT,CASSLGYSNSPLHF
-,TRBV11-2,TRBJ1-5,TGTGCCAGCAGCTTAGGGGGGGGCCGCAATCAGCCCCAGCATTTT,CASSLGGGRNQPQHF
-,TRBV19,TRBJ1-3,TGTGCCAGTAGTATAGGGGCACACCTCTCTGGAAACACCATATATTTT,CASSIGAHLSGNTIYF
-,TRBV18,TRBJ1-6,TGTGCCAGCTCCCTCCCCCCCGGCTCCTATAATTCACCCCTCCACTTT,CASSLPPGSYNSPLHF
-,TRBV18,TRBJ2-7,TGTGCCAGCTCACCGGATAATGTACTAGGGGTTGCGCAGTACTTC,CASSPDNVLGVAQYF
-,TRBV3-1/TRBV3-2,TRBJ2-7,TGTGCCAGCAGCCAAGCGGGGAGCTACGAGCAGTACTTC,CASSQAGSYEQYF
-,TRBV9,TRBJ1-5,TGTGCCAGCAGCCCCTGGGAGGGGAATCAGCCCCAGCATTTT,CASSPWEGNQPQHF
-,TRBV7-2,TRBJ1-5,TGTGCCAGCAGCCCTGTGGACTCGGGCAATCAGCCCCAGCATTTT,CASSPVDSGNQPQHF
-,TRBV2,TRBJ1-1,TGTGCCAGCGAAGGGAGAGGGAACACTGAAGCTTTCTTT,CASEGRGNTEAFF
TRBD2,TRBV5-1,TRBJ2-3,TGCGCCAGCAGCTTGGGAGCGGGGGGGCGAACAGATACGCAGTATTTT,CASSLGAGGRTDTQYF
-,TRBV6-2/TRBV6-3,TRBJ2-1,TGTGCCAGCAGTACCCAACTAGGATACGAGCAGTTCTTC,CASSTQLGYEQFF
TRBD1,TRBV7-2,TRBJ1-4,TGTGCCAGCAGCCCAGAGGACAGGGCGGGCAATGAAAAACTGTTTTTT,CASSPEDRAGNEKLFF
-,TRBV4-1,TRBJ1-5,TGCGCCAGCAGCCAATTTACAGGGAAAACGGGTCAGCCCCAGCATTTT,CASSQFTGKTGQPQHF
-,TRBV5-1,TRBJ1-1,TGCGCCAGCAGCTTGGAACCAGGGACCAGGAACACTGAAGCTTTCTTT,CASSLEPGTRNTEAFF
-,TRBV5-1,TRBJ2-7,TGCGCCAGCAGGGAAGAATACGAGCAGTACTTC,CASREEYEQYF